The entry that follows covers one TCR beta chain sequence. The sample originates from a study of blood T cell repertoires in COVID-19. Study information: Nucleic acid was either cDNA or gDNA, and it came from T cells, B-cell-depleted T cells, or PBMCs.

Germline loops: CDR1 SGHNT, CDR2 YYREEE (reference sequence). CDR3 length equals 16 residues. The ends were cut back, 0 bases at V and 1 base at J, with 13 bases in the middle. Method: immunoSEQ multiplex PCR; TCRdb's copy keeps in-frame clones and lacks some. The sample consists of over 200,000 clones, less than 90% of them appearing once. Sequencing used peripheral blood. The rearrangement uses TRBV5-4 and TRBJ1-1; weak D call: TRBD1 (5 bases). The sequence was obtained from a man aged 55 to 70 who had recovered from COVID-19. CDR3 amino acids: CASSLAPIRENTEAFF. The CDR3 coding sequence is TGTGCCAGCAGCTTGGCCCCCATCAGGGAGAACACTGAAGCTTTCTTT.